This T cell receptor (beta chain) emerged from a study of blood T cell repertoires in COVID-19. Study overall: Acute and convalescent COVID-19 samples came from the United States, Italy and Spain. The analysed material was cDNA or gDNA that came from T cells, B-cell-depleted T cells, or PBMCs.

Measured with immunoSEQ multiplex PCR; TCRdb has only the in-frame clones, and not every one. The data show more than 300,000 clones, with 85% to 90% seen just once and more than 0.95% held by the top ten. CDR3 length: 17 residues. V was shortened by 1 base and J by 0 bases, with 13 bases between the two germline ends. The rearrangement links TRBV23-1 to TRBJ2-4; D ambiguous. TRBV23-1 is placed among ORFs of uncertain function. Sequencing used PBMCs or T cells enriched from blood (not recorded which). The sequence was obtained from a woman in her late teens or twenties who had recovered from COVID-19. As DNA, the CDR3 is TGCGCCAGCAGTCAATTGTCCGGCGGAAAAGCCAAAAACATTCAGTACTTC. This gives the protein CASSQLSGGKAKNIQYF.